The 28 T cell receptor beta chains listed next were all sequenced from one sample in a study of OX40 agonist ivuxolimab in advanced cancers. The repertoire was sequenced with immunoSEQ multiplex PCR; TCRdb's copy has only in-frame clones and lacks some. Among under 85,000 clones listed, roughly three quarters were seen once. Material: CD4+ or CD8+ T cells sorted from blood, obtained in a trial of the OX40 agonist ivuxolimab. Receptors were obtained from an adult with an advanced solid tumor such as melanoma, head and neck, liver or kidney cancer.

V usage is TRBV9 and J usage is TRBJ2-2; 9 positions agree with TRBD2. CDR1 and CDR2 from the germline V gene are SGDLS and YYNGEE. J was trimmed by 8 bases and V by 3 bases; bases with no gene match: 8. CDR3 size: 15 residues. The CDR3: CASSAKRLAGGELFF. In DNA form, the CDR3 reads TGTGCCAGCAGCGCCAAGAGGCTAGCGGGAGGGGAGCTGTTTTTT.

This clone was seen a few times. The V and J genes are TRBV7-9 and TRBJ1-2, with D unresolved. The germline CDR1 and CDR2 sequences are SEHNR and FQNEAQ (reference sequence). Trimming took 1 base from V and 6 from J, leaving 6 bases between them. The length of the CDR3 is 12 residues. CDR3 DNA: TGTGCCAGCAGCTTAGGATGGGATGGCTACACCTTC. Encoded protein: CASSLGWDGYTF.

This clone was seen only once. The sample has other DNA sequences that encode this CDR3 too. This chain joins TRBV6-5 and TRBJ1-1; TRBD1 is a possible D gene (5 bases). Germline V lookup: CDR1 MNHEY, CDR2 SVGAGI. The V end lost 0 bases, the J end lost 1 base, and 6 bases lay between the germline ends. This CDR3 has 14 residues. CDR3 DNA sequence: TGTGCCAGCAGTTACTCGGGGGGGAACACTGAAGCTTTCTTT. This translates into CASSYSGGNTEAFF.

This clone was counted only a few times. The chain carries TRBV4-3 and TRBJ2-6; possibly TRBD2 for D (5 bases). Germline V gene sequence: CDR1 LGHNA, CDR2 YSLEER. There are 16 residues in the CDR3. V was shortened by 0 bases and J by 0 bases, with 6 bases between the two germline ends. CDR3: CASSQDAGSGANVLTF. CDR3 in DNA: TGCGCCAGCAGCCAAGATGCGGGCTCTGGGGCCAACGTCCTGACTTTC.

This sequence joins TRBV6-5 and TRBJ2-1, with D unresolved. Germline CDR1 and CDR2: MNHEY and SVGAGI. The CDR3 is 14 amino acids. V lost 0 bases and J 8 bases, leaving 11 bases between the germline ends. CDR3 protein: CASSYSNAEYEQFF. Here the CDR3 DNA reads TGTGCCAGCAGTTACTCGAACGCGGAGTATGAGCAGTTCTTC.

CDR3 residues: CASSRRLAGGGKTQYF. The CDR3 DNA sequence: TGTGCCAGCAGCCGCCGACTGGCAGGGGGGGGAAAGACCCAGTACTTC. The chain has TRBV11-2 and TRBJ2-5; D tentatively reads TRBD1 or TRBD2 (7 bases each). Germline V gives CDR1 SGHAT, CDR2 FQNNGV. The CDR3 sequence is 16 residues long. Trimming cost V 5 bases and J 6 bases, with 22 bases left between them.

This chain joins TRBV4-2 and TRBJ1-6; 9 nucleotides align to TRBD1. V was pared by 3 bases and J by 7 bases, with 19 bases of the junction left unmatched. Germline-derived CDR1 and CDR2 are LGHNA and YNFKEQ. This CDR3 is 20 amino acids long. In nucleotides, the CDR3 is TGTGCCAGCAGCCATGCCCTGACTCCCGGGACAGGGTCCACCAATTCACCCCTCCACTTT. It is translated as CASSHALTPGTGSTNSPLHF.

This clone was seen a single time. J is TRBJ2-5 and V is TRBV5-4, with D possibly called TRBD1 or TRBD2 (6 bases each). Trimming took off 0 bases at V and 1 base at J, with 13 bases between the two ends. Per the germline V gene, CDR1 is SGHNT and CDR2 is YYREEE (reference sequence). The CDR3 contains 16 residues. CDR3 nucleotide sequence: TGTGCCAGCAGCTTGGGGTCGGGGGCAGGCCAAGAGACCCAGTACTTC. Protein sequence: CASSLGSGAGQETQYF.

The CDR3 DNA reads as TGTGCCAGCAGCACGGTCTTAAGTATTGCGGAGACCCAGTACTTC. This translates into CASSTVLSIAETQYF. This sequence joins TRBV27 and TRBJ2-5; D gene uncertain. The CDR3 has 15 residues. The V and J ends lost 6 bases and 5 bases respectively, with 19 bases between them. The germline CDR1 and CDR2 sequences are MNHEY and SMNVEV (reference sequence).

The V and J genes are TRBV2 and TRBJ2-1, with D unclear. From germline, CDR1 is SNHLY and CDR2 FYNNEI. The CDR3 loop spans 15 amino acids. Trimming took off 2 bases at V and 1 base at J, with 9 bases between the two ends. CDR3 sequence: CASSERQMSYNEQFF. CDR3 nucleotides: TGTGCCAGCAGTGAAAGGCAGATGTCCTACAATGAGCAGTTCTTC.

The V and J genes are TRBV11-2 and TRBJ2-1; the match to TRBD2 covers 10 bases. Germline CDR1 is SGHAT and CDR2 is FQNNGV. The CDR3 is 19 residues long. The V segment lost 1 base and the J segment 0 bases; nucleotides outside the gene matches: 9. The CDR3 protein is CASSLVSSGRTPSYNEQFF. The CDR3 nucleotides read TGTGCCAGCAGCTTAGTGTCTAGCGGGAGAACACCCTCCTACAATGAGCAGTTCTTC. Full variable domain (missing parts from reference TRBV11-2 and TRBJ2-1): EAGVAQSPRYKIIEKRQSVAFWCNPISGHATLYWYQQILGQGPKLLIQFQNNGVVDDSQLPKDRFSAERLKGVDSTLKIQPAKLEDSAVYLCASSLVSSGRTPSYNEQFFGPGTRLTVL.

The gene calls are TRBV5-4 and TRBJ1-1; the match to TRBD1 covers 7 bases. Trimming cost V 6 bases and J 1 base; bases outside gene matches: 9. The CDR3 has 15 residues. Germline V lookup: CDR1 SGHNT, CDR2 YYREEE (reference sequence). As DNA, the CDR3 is TGTGCCAGCACCCCCGCCGGGACAGAGAACACTGAAGCTTTCTTT. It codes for CASTPAGTENTEAFF. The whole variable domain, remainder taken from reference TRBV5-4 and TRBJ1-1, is ETGVTQSPTHLIKTRGQQVTLRCSSQSGHNTVSWYQQALGQGPQFIFQYYREEENGRGNFPPRFSGLQFPNYSSELNVNALELDDSALYLCASTPAGTENTEAFFGQGTRLTVV.

CDR3 DNA: TGCGCCAGCAGCCGTACCGACAGTAAGAATGAAAAACTGTTTTTT. Translated, it gives CASSRTDSKNEKLFF. The V call is TRBV5-1, the J call TRBJ1-4, with D tentatively TRBD1 (5 bases). V lost 4 bases and J 5 bases, leaving 15 bases between the germline ends. CDR3 size: 15 residues. Germline lookup yields CDR1 SGHRS and CDR2 YFSETQ.

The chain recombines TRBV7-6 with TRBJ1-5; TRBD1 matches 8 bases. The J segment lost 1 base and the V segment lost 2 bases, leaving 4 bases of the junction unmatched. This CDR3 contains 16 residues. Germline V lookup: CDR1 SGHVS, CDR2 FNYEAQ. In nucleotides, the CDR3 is TGTGCCAGCAGCTTATCACAGGGGGGGAGCAATCAGCCCCAGCATTTT. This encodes CASSLSQGGSNQPQHF.

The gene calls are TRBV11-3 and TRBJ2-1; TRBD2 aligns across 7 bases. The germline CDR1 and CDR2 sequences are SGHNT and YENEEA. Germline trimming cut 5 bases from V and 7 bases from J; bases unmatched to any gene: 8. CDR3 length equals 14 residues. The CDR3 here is CASSPSGVLNEQFF. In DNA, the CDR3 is TGTGCCAGCAGCCCCAGCGGGGTCCTGAATGAGCAGTTCTTC.

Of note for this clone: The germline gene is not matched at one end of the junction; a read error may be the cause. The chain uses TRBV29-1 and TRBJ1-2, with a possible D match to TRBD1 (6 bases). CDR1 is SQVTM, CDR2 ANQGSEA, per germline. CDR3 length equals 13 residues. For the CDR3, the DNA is TGCAGCGTGGAAGAACAGGGTTTAGGTGGCTACACCTTC. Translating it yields CSVEEQGLGGYTF.

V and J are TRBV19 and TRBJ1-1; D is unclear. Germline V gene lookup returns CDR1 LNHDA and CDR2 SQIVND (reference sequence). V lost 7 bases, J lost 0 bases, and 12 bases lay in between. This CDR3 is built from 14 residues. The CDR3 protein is CASTVAIMNTEAFF. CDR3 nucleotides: TGTGCCAGTACGGTCGCGATTATGAACACTGAAGCTTTCTTT.

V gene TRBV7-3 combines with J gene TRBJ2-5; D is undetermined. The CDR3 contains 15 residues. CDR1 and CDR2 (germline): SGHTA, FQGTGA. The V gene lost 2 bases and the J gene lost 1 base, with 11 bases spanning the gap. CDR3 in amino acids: CASSLYGNTQETQYF. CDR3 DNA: TGTGCCAGCAGCTTATACGGCAACACCCAAGAGACCCAGTACTTC. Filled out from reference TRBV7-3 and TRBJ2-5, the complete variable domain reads GAGVSQTPSNKVTEKGKYVELRCDPISGHTALYWYRQSLGQGPEFLIYFQGTGAADDSGLPNDRFFAVRPEGSVSTLKIQRTERGDSAVYLCASSLYGNTQETQYFGPGTRLLVL.

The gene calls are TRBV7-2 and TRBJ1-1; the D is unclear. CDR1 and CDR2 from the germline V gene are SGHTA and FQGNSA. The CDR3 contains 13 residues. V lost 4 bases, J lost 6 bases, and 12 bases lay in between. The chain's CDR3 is CASSSRTVPEAFF. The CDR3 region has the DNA TGTGCCAGCAGCTCCCGAACCGTTCCTGAAGCTTTCTTT.

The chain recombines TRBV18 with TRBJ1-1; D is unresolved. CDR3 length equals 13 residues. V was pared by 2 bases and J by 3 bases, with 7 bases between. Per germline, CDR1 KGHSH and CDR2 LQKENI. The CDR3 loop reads CASSPGSDTEAFF. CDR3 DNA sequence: TGTGCCAGCTCACCAGGGTCGGACACTGAAGCTTTCTTT.

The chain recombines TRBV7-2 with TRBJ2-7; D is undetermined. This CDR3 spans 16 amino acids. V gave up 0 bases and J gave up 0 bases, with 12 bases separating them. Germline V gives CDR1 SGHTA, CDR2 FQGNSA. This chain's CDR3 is CASSLAGAPNSYEQYF. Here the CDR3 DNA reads TGTGCCAGCAGCTTAGCTGGTGCGCCCAACTCCTACGAGCAGTACTTC.

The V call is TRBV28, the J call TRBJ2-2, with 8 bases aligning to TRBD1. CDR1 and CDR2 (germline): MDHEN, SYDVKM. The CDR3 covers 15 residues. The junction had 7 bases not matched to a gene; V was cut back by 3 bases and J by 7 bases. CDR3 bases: TGTGCCAGCAGTTTGGAACAGGGGGTTAACGGGGAGCTGTTTTTT. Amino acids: CASSLEQGVNGELFF.

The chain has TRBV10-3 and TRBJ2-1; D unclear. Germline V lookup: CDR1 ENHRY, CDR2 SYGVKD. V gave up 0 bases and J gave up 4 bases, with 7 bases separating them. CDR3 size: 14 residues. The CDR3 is CAISESPGYNEQFF. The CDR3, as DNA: TGTGCCATCAGTGAGTCACCAGGATACAATGAGCAGTTCTTC.

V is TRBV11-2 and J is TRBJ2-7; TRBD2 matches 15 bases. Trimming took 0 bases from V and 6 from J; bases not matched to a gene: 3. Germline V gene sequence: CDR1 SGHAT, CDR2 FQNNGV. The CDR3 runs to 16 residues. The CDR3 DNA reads TGTGCCAGCAGCTTAGAAGGGACTAGCGGGAGGCGCGAGCAGTACTTC. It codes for CASSLEGTSGRREQYF.

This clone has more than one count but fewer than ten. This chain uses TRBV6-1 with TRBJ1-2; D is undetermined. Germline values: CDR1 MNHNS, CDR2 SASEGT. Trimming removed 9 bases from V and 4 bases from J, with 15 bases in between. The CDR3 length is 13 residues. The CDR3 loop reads CASTKLGSYGYTF. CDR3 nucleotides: TGTGCCAGTACTAAGCTTGGGAGCTATGGCTACACCTTC.

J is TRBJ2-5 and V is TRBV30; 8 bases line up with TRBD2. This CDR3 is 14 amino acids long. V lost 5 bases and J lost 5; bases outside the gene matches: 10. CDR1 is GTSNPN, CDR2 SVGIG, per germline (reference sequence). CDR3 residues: CAWDGRGGRETQYF. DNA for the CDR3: TGTGCCTGGGATGGCAGGGGCGGGAGGGAGACCCAGTACTTC.

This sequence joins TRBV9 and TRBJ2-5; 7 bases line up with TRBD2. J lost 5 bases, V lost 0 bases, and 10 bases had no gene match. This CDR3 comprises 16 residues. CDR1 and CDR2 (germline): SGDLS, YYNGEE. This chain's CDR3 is CASSVGRGVAEETQYF. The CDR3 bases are TGTGCCAGCAGCGTAGGTCGGGGGGTTGCGGAGGAGACCCAGTACTTC.

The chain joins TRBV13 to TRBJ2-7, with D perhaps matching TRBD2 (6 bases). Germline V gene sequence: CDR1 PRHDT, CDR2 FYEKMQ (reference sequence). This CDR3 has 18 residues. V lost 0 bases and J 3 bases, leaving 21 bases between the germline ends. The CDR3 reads CASSLGPRYGTADYEQYF. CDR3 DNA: TGTGCCAGCAGCTTAGGCCCTAGGTACGGGACTGCAGACTACGAGCAGTACTTC.